A single sample is the source of the 6 T cell receptor beta chains below, sequenced in a study of blood T cell repertoires in COVID-19. Sequenced by immunoSEQ multiplex PCR; TCRdb stores in-frame clones only, minus some. Among 200,000 to 250,000 clones listed, roughly 87% were seen once. The sample taken for sequencing was peripheral blood. The receptors derive from a woman aged 18-35 years who had recovered from COVID-19.

The chain recombines TRBV7-9 with TRBJ2-7; tentative D call: TRBD1 (6 bases). The CDR3 is 16 amino acids. Germline V gene data show CDR1 as SEHNR and CDR2 as FQNEAQ (reference sequence). V shed 5 bases and J shed 2 bases, with 19 bases lying between them. CDR3: CASSRWSGTNPYEQYF. CDR3 nucleotide sequence: TGTGCCAGCAGCCGTTGGTCTGGGACAAACCCCTACGAGCAGTACTTC.

The CDR3 DNA reads as TGTGCCAGCAGCTTAGGGGGGTCCGTTTTCGACACTGAAGCTTTCTTT. This translates into CASSLGGSVFDTEAFF. The chain joins TRBV7-3 to TRBJ1-1, with D perhaps matching TRBD1 (5 bases). The CDR3 covers 16 residues. Germline CDR1 SGHTA, CDR2 FQGTGA. Trimming took 2 bases from V and 3 from J, leaving 16 bases between them.

The gene calls are TRBV2 and TRBJ1-5, with D tentatively TRBD1 (5 bases). The germline CDR1 and CDR2 sequences are SNHLY and FYNNEI. Deletions cut 4 bases from V and 1 base from J, with 8 bases between. This CDR3 spans 14 amino acids. Written as DNA, the CDR3 is TGTGCCAGCAGTGGGCCAGGGAGCAATCAGCCCCAGCATTTT. It translates to CASSGPGSNQPQHF.

The chain couples TRBV7-2 to TRBJ2-1, with D uncertain. Per germline, CDR1 SGHTA and CDR2 FQGNSA. CDR3 size: 14 residues. V lost 5 bases and J lost 2, with 10 bases in between. The CDR3 region has the DNA TGTGCCAGCAGCCTCGAGGTGGCCTACAATGAGCAGTTCTTC. Protein product: CASSLEVAYNEQFF.

V usage is TRBV7-3 and J usage is TRBJ2-5; maybe TRBD1 (7 bases). The germline V gene has CDR1 SGHTA and CDR2 FQGTGA. V was pared by 4 bases and J by 7 bases, with 16 bases between. This CDR3 is 14 amino acids long. The CDR3 DNA follows: TGTGCCAGCAGCTCGATGGACAGGAGGGGGACCCAGTACTTC. It specifies CASSSMDRRGTQYF.

V usage is TRBV18 and J usage is TRBJ1-4, with 7 bases identical to TRBD1. The CDR3 runs to 15 residues. Germline-derived CDR1 and CDR2 are KGHSH and LQKENI. V lost 4 bases, J lost 7 bases, and 9 bases stayed unmatched. CDR3 region: CASSHDRARREKLFF. The CDR3 nucleotides are TGTGCCAGCTCACACGACAGGGCCCGGCGTGAAAAACTGTTTTTT.